This passage covers 19 T cell receptor beta chains from one sample sequenced in a study of blood T cell repertoires in COVID-19. Data came from immunoSEQ multiplex PCR; TCRdb stores just in-frame clones and leaves some out. The sample lists fewer than 350,000 clones; almost 90% were seen once. The sequenced material came from PBMCs or T cells enriched from blood (not recorded which). All receptors derive from a woman aged 30 to 39 who had been exposed to COVID-19.

The rearrangement links TRBV7-6 to TRBJ2-3, with D perhaps matching TRBD2 (6 bases). This CDR3 comprises 15 residues. Trimming stripped 3 bases from V and 0 bases from J, with 10 bases between. Germline-derived CDR1 and CDR2 are SGHVS and FNYEAQ. CDR3 protein: CASSFPAGSTDTQYF. The CDR3 DNA follows: TGTGCCAGCAGCTTCCCAGCGGGCAGCACAGATACGCAGTATTTT. Full variable domain (missing parts from reference TRBV7-6 and TRBJ2-3): GAGVSQSPRYKVTKRGQDVALRCDPISGHVSLYWYRQALGQGPEFLTYFNYEAQQDKSGLPNDRFSAERPEGSISTLTIQRTEQRDSAMYRCASSFPAGSTDTQYFGPGTRLTVL.

This clone was seen once. J is TRBJ1-2 and V is TRBV11-3; a possible D gene is TRBD1 (5 bases). Trimming removed 0 bases at V and 8 bases at J, with 13 bases between. In germline, CDR1 is SGHNT, CDR2 YENEEA. The CDR3 has 14 residues. DNA of the CDR3: TGTGCCAGCAGCTTAGAGGGGCAGGCCGGCGGCTACACCTTC. Protein product: CASSLEGQAGGYTF.

The chain recombines TRBV11-2 with TRBJ1-4, with D hard to call. V dropped 1 base and J dropped 8 bases, with 23 bases sitting between them. Germline V gene sequence: CDR1 SGHAT, CDR2 FQNNGV. The CDR3 runs 18 residues. The CDR3 is CASSLATEAALGWEKLFF. The CDR3 bases are TGTGCCAGCAGCTTAGCGACGGAGGCCGCGTTGGGGTGGGAAAAACTGTTTTTT.

In its sample, this clone was seen a few times. V and J are TRBV19 and TRBJ2-7; 9 bases are a match to TRBD1. The germline CDR1 and CDR2 sequences are LNHDA and SQIVND (reference sequence). The CDR3 is 13 residues long. The V gene end was trimmed by 10 bases and the J gene end by 5 bases; junction bases not matched to a gene: 9. The CDR3 region has the DNA TGTGCCACCCGGGGGACAGGGATACACGAGCAGTACTTC. It codes for CATRGTGIHEQYF.

J is TRBJ2-1 and V is TRBV14, with D unresolved. CDR3 size: 12 residues. V shed 4 bases and J shed 5 bases, with 6 bases lying between them. CDR1 is SGHDN, CDR2 FVKESK, per germline. Here the CDR3 reads CASSPTHNEQFF. CDR3 DNA sequence: TGTGCCAGCAGCCCAACTCACAATGAGCAGTTCTTC.

The gene calls are TRBV7-8 and TRBJ1-1; D call uncertain. Germline loops: CDR1 SGHVS, CDR2 FQNEAQ. V lost 7 bases and J lost 0, with 12 bases in between. The CDR3 covers 14 residues. In DNA, the CDR3 is TGTGCCAGCACCTTGCGGGGAATGAACACTGAAGCTTTCTTT. It is translated as CASTLRGMNTEAFF.

The V and J genes are TRBV10-3 and TRBJ2-7; D not resolved. The V gene's germline CDR1 is ENHRY and CDR2 SYGVKD. V lost 3 bases and J lost 0, with 9 bases in between. The length of the CDR3 is 14 residues. CDR3 nucleotide sequence: TGTGCCATCAGTGAAGCAAAGCTCTCCTACGAGCAGTACTTC. Protein sequence: CAISEAKLSYEQYF.

This CDR3 is CASSTRDSSSPYEQYF. CDR3 sequence (DNA): TGTGCCAGTAGTACCCGGGACAGTTCGAGCCCCTACGAGCAGTACTTC. The gene calls are TRBV19 and TRBJ2-7; TRBD1 matches at 7 bases. The CDR3 contains 16 residues. CDR1 is LNHDA, CDR2 SQIVND, per germline (reference sequence). Germline trimming cut 4 bases from V and 2 bases from J; bases unmatched to any gene: 11.

The chain combines TRBV28 with TRBJ1-2, with TRBD1 as a possible D gene (6 bases). The V end lost 5 bases, the J end lost 7 bases, and 17 bases lay between the germline ends. The CDR3 is 14 residues long. Germline V lookup: CDR1 MDHEN, CDR2 SYDVKM. The CDR3 DNA is TGTGCCAGCAGTGCAGGGGCCGCGGGCCTTGGCTACACCTTC. Encoded protein: CASSAGAAGLGYTF.

This chain connects TRBV9 to TRBJ2-7, with 10 nucleotides matching TRBD2. The CDR3 sequence is 15 residues long. Trimming removed 4 bases from V and 7 bases from J; junction bases left unmatched: 11. The germline V gene has CDR1 SGDLS and CDR2 YYNGEE. Written as DNA, the CDR3 is TGTGCCAGCAGCCCGCGGACTAGCGGCCCCCTGGAGCAGTACTTC. It codes for CASSPRTSGPLEQYF.

This chain uses TRBV28 with TRBJ2-7; D is possibly TRBD1 (6 bases). The V and J ends lost 6 bases and 3 bases respectively, with 12 bases between them. Germline V lookup: CDR1 MDHEN, CDR2 SYDVKM. The length of the CDR3 is 13 residues. CDR3 DNA: TGTGCCAGCAGACCGACAGGTCTCTACGAGCAGTACTTC. This codes for CASRPTGLYEQYF.

Comments on this clone: The identical CDR3 is also encoded by other nucleotide sequences in the sample. This chain's CDR3 is CSVGRDYEQYF. The CDR3 nucleotides read TGCAGCGTTGGCAGGGACTACGAGCAGTACTTC. The V call is TRBV29-1, the J call TRBJ2-7; a weak D match, TRBD1 (5 bases). The length of the CDR3 is 11 residues. From germline, CDR1 is SQVTM and CDR2 ANQGSEA. Trimming left V 4 bases short and J 3 bases short, with 7 bases between.

The chain carries TRBV20-1 and TRBJ1-2; tentative D call: TRBD1 (6 bases). In germline, CDR1 is DFQATT, CDR2 SNEGSKA (reference sequence). The V end was cut by 7 bases, the J end by 8 bases, with 14 bases between. The CDR3 runs 11 residues. CDR3 DNA sequence: TGCAGTGTCATCACAGGGACCGGCTACACCTTC. Translated: CSVITGTGYTF.

The V and J genes are TRBV13 and TRBJ2-7; perhaps TRBD1 as D (7 bases). CDR1 and CDR2 from the germline V gene are PRHDT and FYEKMQ (reference sequence). Trimming removed 6 bases at V and 4 bases at J, with 19 bases between. The CDR3 spans 15 residues. The CDR3 loop reads CASRNPGGLGYEQYF. DNA for the CDR3: TGTGCCAGCAGGAATCCAGGGGGGCTCGGGTACGAGCAGTACTTC.

This chain joins TRBV12-3 or TRBV12-4 and TRBJ2-4; TRBD1 is a possible D gene (6 bases). Trimming removed 2 bases at V and 11 bases at J, with 13 bases between. CDR3 length: 13 amino acids. The CDR3 sequence is CASSLRGGYVQYF. Written as DNA, the CDR3 is TGTGCCAGCAGTTTAAGAGGGGGTTACGTTCAGTACTTC.

The CDR3 sequence is CSAGTLFLNEQFF. CDR3 nucleotides: TGCAGCGCAGGGACTCTTTTTCTTAATGAGCAGTTCTTC. The rearrangement links TRBV29-1 to TRBJ2-1, with D possibly matching TRBD2 (6 bases). The CDR3 is 13 residues long. Germline V gives CDR1 SQVTM, CDR2 ANQGSEA. Between the trimmed V and J ends, which lost 7 bases and 7 bases, there was a span of 17 bases.

This clone was detected a few times. This rearrangement joins TRBV15 to TRBJ2-1, with 11 positions matching TRBD2. CDR1 is LNHNV and CDR2 is YYDKDF in the germline V gene (reference sequence). This CDR3 has 17 amino acids. V was pared by 1 base and J by 8 bases, with 10 bases of the junction left unmatched. The CDR3 region is CATSRGLAGLFGDEQFF. For the CDR3, the DNA is TGTGCCACCAGCAGAGGACTAGCGGGATTGTTCGGCGATGAGCAGTTCTTC.

The chain employs TRBV4-1 and TRBJ1-1; TRBD1 matches at 9 bases. V lost 1 base and J lost 0; bases outside the gene matches: 6. Germline V lookup: CDR1 MGHRA, CDR2 YSYEKL. CDR3 length: 17 amino acids. This CDR3 is CASSQGWDRVVNTEAFF. The CDR3, as DNA: TGCGCCAGCAGCCAAGGTTGGGACAGGGTTGTGAACACTGAAGCTTTCTTT.

CDR3 amino acids: CASSYSTAGGSYEQYF. CDR3 nucleotide sequence: TGTGCCAGCAGTTACTCGACGGCGGGAGGCTCCTACGAGCAGTACTTC. V gene TRBV6-5 combines with J gene TRBJ2-7, with 8 bases matching TRBD2. Per the germline V gene, CDR1 is MNHEY and CDR2 is SVGAGI. J gave up 0 bases and V 0 bases, and 4 bases lay outside the gene matches. This CDR3 region has 16 residues.